Presented here are 19 T cell receptor beta chains from one specimen sequenced in a study of CD4 T cells in relation to SARS-CoV-2 and coronaviruses. These TCRs are of unknown antigen specificity. Unexposed donor CD4+ T cells date from about 2011-2018, before the COVID-19 pandemic. After about 11 days of culture, CD4+ T cells were isolated. Sequenced by immunoSEQ multiplex PCR; TCRdb stores in-frame clones only, minus some. The sample shows roughly 25,000 clones, around 73% of them seen only once. Material: CD4+ T cells from PBMCs, cultured in vitro. The receptors were gathered from a human donor in good health.

This chain links TRBV7-8 with TRBJ2-3; a weak D match, TRBD2 (7 bases). Per germline, CDR1 SGHVS and CDR2 FQNEAQ. CDR3 length: 17 residues. Trimming took 0 bases from V and 3 from J, leaving 16 bases between them. CDR3 residues: CASSLAGAGEWTDTQYF. In nucleotides, the CDR3 is TGTGCCAGCAGCTTAGCGGGGGCGGGGGAGTGGACAGATACGCAGTATTTT. Full variable domain (rest looked up from reference TRBV7-8 and TRBJ2-3): GAGVSQSPRYKVAKRGQDVALRCDPISGHVSLFWYQQALGQGPEFLTYFQNEAQLDKSGLPSDRFFAERPEGSVSTLKIQRTQQEDSAVYLCASSLAGAGEWTDTQYFGPGTRLTVL.

This clone is labeled as large (0.1 to 1%). The rearrangement uses TRBV21-1 and TRBJ2-7; the D call in the table, TRBD2, was not verified against the DNA. TRBV21-1 counts as a pseudogene. The CDR3 runs to 14 residues. CDR3 DNA: TGTGCCAGCGGCATACGGGGGGCCTCCTACGAGCAGTACTTC. Translation gives CASGIRGASYEQYF.

The chain employs TRBV6-5 and TRBJ2-7, with 8 bases aligning to TRBD1. The CDR3 contains 15 residues. The germline V gene encodes CDR1 MNHEY and CDR2 SVGAGI. V shed 0 bases, J shed 6 bases, and the junction held 7 bases outside the gene matches. The CDR3 loop is CASSYSSQGASEQYF. The CDR3 DNA sequence: TGTGCCAGCAGTTACTCGAGCCAGGGGGCTAGCGAGCAGTACTTC.

The chain couples TRBV4-3 to TRBJ1-3; D not resolved. The CDR3 extends over 15 amino acids. V lost 0 bases, J lost 4 bases, and 10 bases lay in between. The V gene's germline CDR1 is LGHNA and CDR2 YSLEER. The DNA of the CDR3 is TGCGCCAGCAGCCAAGATCCGGGGTTGGGAAACACCATATATTTT. Translation: CASSQDPGLGNTIYF.

This clone has a single count. This chain connects TRBV7-9 to TRBJ1-4; unclear D gene. The germline CDR1 and CDR2 sequences are SEHNR and FQNEAQ (reference sequence). The length of the CDR3 is 14 residues. The V gene lost 5 bases and the J gene lost 5 bases, with 12 bases spanning the gap. In DNA, the CDR3 is TGTGCCAGCAGCCTGCGGGGTTCAAATGAAAAACTGTTTTTT. Protein: CASSLRGSNEKLFF.

The rearrangement uses TRBV9 and TRBJ1-2; D call uncertain. Germline CDR1 is SGDLS and CDR2 is YYNGEE. Trimming cost V 2 bases and J 4 bases, with 9 bases left between them. The CDR3 is 13 residues long. CDR3 region: CASSVAGRYGYTF. CDR3 bases: TGTGCCAGCAGCGTTGCTGGCCGCTATGGCTACACCTTC.

The V gene is TRBV19, the J gene TRBJ2-5; TRBD2 agrees at 9 bases. This CDR3 contains 14 residues. CDR1 LNHDA and CDR2 SQIVND come from the germline V gene (reference sequence). V lost 9 bases and J lost 5; bases outside the gene matches: 10. Written as DNA, the CDR3 is TGTGCCAGCGGACTTGCGGGGGGGCGGGAGACCCAGTACTTC. It is translated as CASGLAGGRETQYF.

This clone has a handful of counts. The V gene is TRBV29-1, the J gene TRBJ1-1, with 9 bases matching TRBD1. There are 13 residues in the CDR3. The germline V gene has CDR1 SQVTM and CDR2 ANQGSEA. Trimming removed 6 bases from V and 10 bases from J; junction bases left unmatched: 12. The CDR3 is CSVLTGGTGGAFF. The CDR3 DNA is TGCAGCGTGCTGACAGGGGGTACGGGGGGAGCTTTCTTT.

The chain carries TRBV5-1 and TRBJ2-2; D is uncertain. V was clipped by 3 bases and J by 2 bases, with 8 bases between them. CDR1 SGHRS and CDR2 YFSETQ come from the germline V gene. This CDR3 spans 14 amino acids. The CDR3 DNA sequence: TGCGCCAGCAGCTCCGGCCCTAACACCGGGGAGCTGTTTTTT. Its translation is CASSSGPNTGELFF.

This chain joins TRBV6-1 and TRBJ2-3; 11 bases fit TRBD2. CDR1 is MNHNS and CDR2 is SASEGT in the germline V gene. This CDR3 spans 16 amino acids. V lost 0 bases, J lost 5 bases, and 4 bases stayed unmatched. CDR3 sequence (DNA): TGTGCCAGCAGTGAAGCGATGGGGACTAGCGGAGATACGCAGTATTTT. Amino acid sequence: CASSEAMGTSGDTQYF.

The chain couples TRBV7-2 to TRBJ2-7; D is unclear. The CDR3 length is 12 residues. Trimming took off 5 bases at V and 2 bases at J, with 7 bases between the two ends. Germline CDR1 SGHTA, CDR2 FQGNSA. CDR3 region: CASSMLPYEQYF. The DNA of the CDR3 is TGTGCCAGCAGCATGCTTCCCTACGAGCAGTACTTC.

The V call is TRBV25-1, the J call TRBJ1-3, with 7 bases matching TRBD1. The CDR3 runs to 15 residues. V trimming: 7 bases; J trimming: 0 bases; junction bases outside the gene matches: 6. Germline V gene lookup returns CDR1 MGHDK and CDR2 SYGVNS. The DNA of the CDR3 is TGTGCCAGCAACCAGGGACAGCACTCTGGAAACACCATATATTTT. Amino acids: CASNQGQHSGNTIYF.

This clone was seen only a few times. The gene calls are TRBV5-4 and TRBJ1-5; maybe TRBD1 (5 bases). Germline lookup yields CDR1 SGHNT and CDR2 YYREEE (reference sequence). With 0 bases removed from V and 9 bases from J, the gap between germline ends came to 10 bases. The CDR3 length is 13 residues. CDR3 region: CASSLEAGLPQHF. CDR3 bases: TGTGCCAGCAGCTTGGAGGCGGGACTGCCCCAGCATTTT.

The chain joins TRBV19 to TRBJ1-5, with 8 positions matching TRBD1. This CDR3 region has 15 residues. Per germline, CDR1 LNHDA and CDR2 SQIVND (reference sequence). Trimming cost V 7 bases and J 3 bases; bases outside gene matches: 8. The CDR3 spells CASISGTGDNQPQHF. CDR3 DNA: TGTGCCAGTATATCCGGGACAGGAGACAATCAGCCCCAGCATTTT.

CDR3 nucleotide sequence: TGTGCCAGCAGCCAAGTGGGGGACGCCCCGTACGAGCAGTACTTC. This sequence encodes CASSQVGDAPYEQYF. V gene TRBV4-2 combines with J gene TRBJ2-7; D could derive from TRBD1 or TRBD2 (5 bases each). Per the germline V gene, CDR1 is LGHNA and CDR2 is YNFKEQ. V lost 1 base and J lost 4, with 14 bases in between. There are 15 residues in the CDR3.

In its sample, this clone was seen a few times. V gene TRBV29-1 combines with J gene TRBJ1-1; 10 bases align to TRBD1. Germline-derived CDR1 and CDR2 are SQVTM and ANQGSEA. The CDR3 is made up of 12 amino acids. The ends lost 6 bases at V and 9 bases at J; junction bases unmatched: 7. The CDR3 spells CSVSGTGVQAFF. The CDR3 DNA reads as TGCAGCGTGTCCGGGACAGGGGTGCAAGCTTTCTTT.

This clone was counted a single time. This rearrangement joins TRBV11-2 to TRBJ2-5; D perhaps matches TRBD1 (5 bases). The V end was cut by 5 bases, the J end by 9 bases, with 19 bases between. This CDR3 spans 14 amino acids. Germline loops: CDR1 SGHAT, CDR2 FQNNGV. The CDR3, as DNA: TGTGCCAGCAGCCCCTCCGGGCAGGGCAGTCCCCAGTACTTC. This translates into CASSPSGQGSPQYF.

This clone was counted only a few times. The CDR3 nucleotides are TGCGCCAGCAGCCAAGATCGGAGTAGCGGGAGAAAAAACATTCAGTACTTC. This encodes CASSQDRSSGRKNIQYF. The rearrangement joins TRBV4-3 to TRBJ2-4, with TRBD2 identical over 9 bases. CDR1 and CDR2 (germline): LGHNA, YSLEER. V shed 0 bases and J 4 bases; nucleotides not matched to a gene: 7. The CDR3 totals 17 residues.

The rearrangement joins TRBV19 to TRBJ1-4; D possibly corresponds to TRBD1 (6 bases). Germline V CDR1 and CDR2: LNHDA, SQIVND (reference sequence). The CDR3 length is 14 residues. Deletions cut 5 bases from V and 8 bases from J, with 15 bases between. CDR3: CASSAEGGGEKLFF. Written as DNA, the CDR3 is TGTGCCAGTAGTGCCGAGGGGGGGGGAGAAAAACTGTTTTTT.